Here is one TCR beta chain with its context. From germline, CDR1 is KGHSH and CDR2 LQKENI. The CDR3 runs to 16 residues. Trimming stripped 3 bases from V and 5 bases from J, with 17 bases between. In TCRdb, the 5' RACE reads were re-called with MiXCR into one record per CDR3 protein. The sample has tens of thousands of distinct CDR3 sequences, 17% seen once; the top ten hold about 2.2%. The specimen was naive CD4+ T cells sorted from blood. Subset denoted: naive CD4+ T cells, CD4+CD45RA+CD25-. This chain connects TRBV18 to TRBJ1-5; unclear D gene. This TCR was recovered from a female donor with breast cancer. CDR3 DNA sequence: TGTGCCAGCTCACCGAGCGCGGCAGTAAGAGATCAGCCCCAGCATTTT. Translating it yields CASSPSAAVRDQPQHF.